This T cell receptor beta chain was found in a study of T cell responses to AZD1222 COVID-19 vaccine. Regarding the study as a whole: Sampled repertoires all dated from after the peak T cell response. Clonal diversity may have been underestimated, and the donors were mostly white British, with more females than males.

Analyses pooled second doses at about 4 or about 12 weeks. For this clone: The antigen is unknown.

V was clipped by 5 bases and J by 9 bases; unmatched bases: 7. Germline CDR1 reads SGHVS; CDR2 reads FQNEAQ. The CDR3 is 13 amino acids. TCRdb's table, derived via immunoSEQ multiplex PCR, lists solely in-frame clones and lacks some. This sample has over 130,000 clones, with 80% to 95% found just once. This receptor was identified in an adult who received the AZD1222 COVID-19 vaccine. The rearrangement links TRBV7-8 to TRBJ2-1, with TRBD2 matching over 7 bases. Sequenced material: peripheral blood, taken 28 days after the second AZD1222 dose. CDR3: CASSPVGRGEQFF. The CDR3 DNA reads TGTGCCAGCAGCCCGGTGGGGAGGGGTGAGCAGTTCTTC.